This T cell receptor beta chain was sequenced during a study of neurological immune-mediated disorders (dated by TCRdb to between 2018 and 2020). Regarding the research as a whole: Peripheral blood TCR-beta repertoires from HTLV-I-associated myelopathy (HAM/TSP) patients, multiple sclerosis patients and healthy controls were compared by UMI-based sequencing. The cohort comprised 68 subjects: 14 HAM/TSP patients, 35 or so multiple sclerosis patients and around 20 healthy controls. The 90 to 120 TCR-beta libraries covered PBMC samples along with longitudinal samples, technical triplicates, and paired sorted CD4+ and CD8+ T-cell subsets.

Paper-wide results and their limitations: The highest TCR clonal expansion was observed in HAM/TSP patients, whereas the lowest was observed in MS patients, even when compared with healthy controls. No identical CDR3 amino acid sequences were found to be shared among expanded clones across subjects, suggesting that TCR-beta repertoires were private in all groups.

This clonotype was detected ten times or more. The antigen it binds to is not known. No base quality values were provided; no much bigger clone lies one nucleotide off. cDNA synthesis used template-switch 5'RACE with a primer carrying a 10-nucleotide random unique molecular identifier tagging each TCR transcript. Over 200 million TCR-beta sequences, covering 15-18 subjects, were produced in each sequencing run. The RNeasy kit was used to extract total RNA. TCR-beta VDJ regions were amplified with primers for the TCR constant region and the 5'RACE anchor, using the KAPA Real-time Library Amplification kit. Sample indexes and Illumina adaptors were added in a first PCR, after which library yield was increased in a second PCR. After Ampure bead purification, the TCR product of roughly 650 bp was size-selected on a 2% E-gel SizeSelection system. Library quality was checked on a Bioanalyzer, concentration was measured with Qubit, and libraries were quantified with the Kapa Library Quantification kit before pooling. An Illumina HiSeq 2500 sequenced the libraries paired-end 2 x 150 bp. To increase sequence diversity, roughly 24-32% phiX was spiked into each library pool. For the original study's pipeline: The UMI-based MiGEC pipeline processed quality-filtered reads and removed over 75% of raw TCR sequences during error correction. IMGT germline references were used for aligning VDJ genes, and each clonotype was defined as a unique CDR3 amino acid sequence together with its V-J genes. Clonal expansion, Shannon diversity, and CDR3 relatedness (CalcPairwiseDistances, ClusterSamples) were evaluated with VDJtools, and phylogenetic trees were built with CLCbio workbench. Expanded clones were defined as having at least 8 unique UMIs, based on coefficient-of-variation modelling across technical triplicates. TCRdb took the public reads, trimmed them with fastp at Q25, ran MiXCR for clone calling and kept in-frame beta chains. Rows with a matching CDR3 protein are joined into one entry that keeps the most common DNA and genes. The V and J calls, along with clone size, are taken from TCRdb and not from the paper's own processing. The sample table lists 36,000 or so distinct CDR3 sequences, around 10% of them with a count of one. Of the sample, about 7% falls within the top ten clones.

For unsorted PBMC libraries, 2 million PBMCs were used after storage in RNAlater at -80 degrees C until RNA extraction. PBMCs were separated from peripheral blood using Ficoll-Hypaque density gradient centrifugation and then cryopreserved in liquid nitrogen. V loses 2 bases of germline sequence and J loses 1 base, and the interval between the two ends is 17 bases. The CDR3 measures 16 amino acids from cysteine to phenylalanine. The retained sequence is limited to the CDR3, 48 bases, with the frame set at the first base. The germline V gene (reference sequence) sets CDR1 to DFQATT and CDR2 to SNEGSKA.

The sequence was collected from a woman aged 25 to 39 with HTLV-1-associated myelopathy (HAM/TSP). Recombination linked TRBV20-1 to TRBJ1-1, with an unclear D gene assignment. The material sequenced was PBMCs. Read as DNA, the sequence is TGCAGTGCTAGACAGAGGACGGTGGAAAAGAACACTGAAGCTTTCTTT. The encoded protein is CSARQRTVEKNTEAFF.